What follows are 14 T cell receptor beta chains derived from one specimen sequenced in a study of blood T cell repertoires in COVID-19 (dated by TCRdb to about 2020). Libraries came from the immunoSEQ multiplex PCR assay. As stored in TCRdb, this immuneACCESS dataset retains in-frame rearrangements with V and J assigned. A fraction of the clones does not appear; measured against another copy, unresolved V genes explain less than half of the discrepancy, and the remainder lacks a known reason. The sample contains around 100,000 clones, about nine tenths of them found a single time. Over 4.5% of the sample rests with the top ten. Sequenced material: peripheral blood. The receptors shown here come from a man in his fifties with acute or convalescent COVID-19.

This rearrangement joins TRBV19 to TRBJ1-3, with D tentatively TRBD1 (6 bases). The V end was cut by 2 bases, the J end by 0 bases, with 8 bases between. CDR1 is LNHDA and CDR2 is SQIVND in the germline V gene (reference sequence). The CDR3 totals 15 residues. CDR3 loop: CASSIRGSSGNTIYF. CDR3 in DNA: TGTGCCAGTAGTATAAGGGGGAGCTCTGGAAACACCATATATTTT.

A single count supports this clone. The rearrangement links TRBV5-1 to TRBJ2-2, with D unclear. The CDR3 runs 15 residues. The germline V and J ends were trimmed by 0 bases and 4 bases, with 10 bases remaining between them. Germline V gene data show CDR1 as SGHRS and CDR2 as YFSETQ. The CDR3 is CASSLVVVSTGELFF. The CDR3 DNA reads as TGCGCCAGCAGCTTGGTGGTAGTTAGCACCGGGGAGCTGTTTTTT.

J is TRBJ2-7 and V is TRBV29-1; 8 bases are a match to TRBD2. The CDR3 length is 13 residues. Germline-derived CDR1 and CDR2 are SQVTM and ANQGSEA. The V gene end was trimmed by 6 bases and the J gene end by 3 bases; junction bases not matched to a gene: 7. CDR3 residues: CSVQTSVSYEQYF. The CDR3, as DNA: TGCAGCGTCCAGACTAGCGTCAGCTACGAGCAGTACTTC.

The chain recombines TRBV10-2 with TRBJ1-5; D is possibly TRBD1 (6 bases). Germline CDR1 and CDR2: WSHSY and SAAADI. V was pared by 2 bases and J by 5 bases, with 19 bases between. CDR3 length: 17 residues. CDR3 in amino acids: CASSEPRPGGSHQPQHF. The CDR3, as DNA: TGCGCCAGCAGTGAGCCCCGGCCGGGGGGCAGTCATCAGCCCCAGCATTTT.

The count of this clone is one. DNA for the CDR3: TGTGCCAGCAGGAACACAGGGGGGCAAGAGACCCAGTACTTC. It is translated as CASRNTGGQETQYF. This chain uses TRBV25-1 with TRBJ2-5; 8 bases line up with TRBD1. J gave up 2 bases and V 6 bases, and 5 bases lay outside the gene matches. Germline V gene lookup returns CDR1 MGHDK and CDR2 SYGVNS. This CDR3 spans 14 amino acids.

This chain uses TRBV11-1 with TRBJ2-3; 12 bases match TRBD2. Germline lookup yields CDR1 SGHAT and CDR2 FQDESV (reference sequence). This CDR3 is built from 16 residues. The V gene end was trimmed by 4 bases and the J gene end by 0 bases; junction bases not matched to a gene: 2. The CDR3 region is CASSSGTSGSTDTQYF. CDR3 sequence (DNA): TGTGCCAGCAGCTCTGGGACTAGCGGGAGCACAGATACGCAGTATTTT.

The V and J genes are TRBV2 and TRBJ1-1, with D perhaps TRBD1 (5 bases). CDR3 size: 14 residues. The germline V and J ends were trimmed by 4 bases and 2 bases, with 11 bases remaining between them. Germline V CDR1 and CDR2: SNHLY, FYNNEI. The CDR3 region is CASSVWQGNTEAFF. As DNA, the CDR3 is TGTGCCAGCAGTGTATGGCAGGGCAACACTGAAGCTTTCTTT.

V and J are TRBV5-4 and TRBJ1-1; unclear D gene. The CDR3 spans 12 residues. Germline values: CDR1 SGHNT, CDR2 YYREEE (reference sequence). V dropped 4 bases and J dropped 11 bases, with 15 bases sitting between them. This chain's CDR3 is CASSPDGLRAFF. Here the CDR3 DNA reads TGTGCCAGCAGCCCTGATGGGTTGAGGGCTTTCTTT. The variable domain in full, with the rest retrieved from reference TRBV5-4 and TRBJ1-1, is ETGVTQSPTHLIKTRGQQVTLRCSSQSGHNTVSWYQQALGQGPQFIFQYYREEENGRGNFPPRFSGLQFPNYSSELNVNALELDDSALYLCASSPDGLRAFFGQGTRLTVV.

V usage is TRBV29-1 and J usage is TRBJ1-2, with 8 bases that match TRBD1. In germline, CDR1 is SQVTM, CDR2 ANQGSEA. The CDR3 loop spans 12 amino acids. V shed 4 bases, J shed 7 bases, and the junction held 5 bases outside the gene matches. In DNA, the CDR3 is TGCAGCGTTGGACAGGGGCAAGGTGGCTACACCTTC. Translated, it gives CSVGQGQGGYTF.

V usage is TRBV13 and J usage is TRBJ2-3; D gene unclear. Trimming pared 5 bases from V and 1 base from J, leaving 16 bases between. Germline V CDR1 and CDR2: PRHDT, FYEKMQ (reference sequence). This CDR3 comprises 16 residues. CDR3 region: CASSPPLEYGTDTQYF. The CDR3 DNA sequence: TGTGCCAGCAGCCCCCCTTTGGAGTATGGCACAGATACGCAGTATTTT.

The chain employs TRBV5-4 and TRBJ2-7, with 14 bases that match TRBD2. With V trimmed by 5 bases and J by 3 bases, 4 bases remained unmatched. Per the germline V gene, CDR1 is SGHNT and CDR2 is YYREEE (reference sequence). The CDR3 loop spans 15 amino acids. This CDR3 is CASRPGTSGSYEQYF. The CDR3 coding sequence is TGTGCCAGCAGACCAGGGACTAGCGGGAGCTACGAGCAGTACTTC.

The chain links TRBV10-3 to TRBJ2-2; D unresolved. Trimming took off 2 bases at V and 5 bases at J, with 12 bases between the two ends. From germline, CDR1 is ENHRY and CDR2 SYGVKD. The CDR3 has 15 residues. The CDR3 here is CAISETSVGTGELFF. The DNA of the CDR3 is TGTGCCATCAGTGAGACAAGCGTCGGTACCGGGGAGCTGTTTTTT.

The chain links TRBV5-4 to TRBJ1-2, with 9 positions matching TRBD1. Germline CDR1 is SGHNT and CDR2 is YYREEE (reference sequence). This CDR3 is built from 15 residues. Trimming took 2 bases from V and 4 from J; bases not matched to a gene: 6. In nucleotides, the CDR3 is TGTGCCAGCAGCTTTTGGGACAGGGAAGCCTATGGCTACACCTTC. Protein product: CASSFWDREAYGYTF.

This chain joins TRBV6-2 or TRBV6-3 and TRBJ1-3; 7 nucleotides line up with TRBD1. Germline V gives CDR1 MNHEY, CDR2 SVGEGT. V shed 2 bases, J shed 4 bases, and the junction held 8 bases outside the gene matches. CDR3 length: 16 amino acids. In DNA form, the CDR3 reads TGTGCCAGCAGTTACGCCGGACAGGCTTCGGGAAACACCATATATTTT. Translating gives CASSYAGQASGNTIYF.